This T cell receptor (beta chain) emerged from a study of blood T cells in healthy people across ages. This clonotype appeared a few times. Losses at the gene ends were 7 bases for V and 0 bases for J; bases not matched to a gene: 12. Germline V CDR1 and CDR2: DFQATT, SNEGSKA (reference sequence). The CDR3 runs to 17 residues. Through a sample-barcoded 5' primer and a J-beta primer mix, a second PCR was run for about 6 to 12 cycles. TCRdb analysed the 5' RACE reads with MiXCR anew, one entry per CDR3 protein. The sample shows around 1.5 million distinct CDR3 sequences, 35% to 45% of them seen only once.

The receptor comes from a woman aged 18-30 years in good health. Sequenced: blood. This chain connects TRBV20-1 to TRBJ2-1; 10 bases map to TRBD2. This CDR3 reads CSVSGTSASSSYNEQFF. As DNA, the CDR3 is TGCAGTGTATCCGGGACTAGCGCCTCAAGCTCCTACAATGAGCAGTTCTTC.